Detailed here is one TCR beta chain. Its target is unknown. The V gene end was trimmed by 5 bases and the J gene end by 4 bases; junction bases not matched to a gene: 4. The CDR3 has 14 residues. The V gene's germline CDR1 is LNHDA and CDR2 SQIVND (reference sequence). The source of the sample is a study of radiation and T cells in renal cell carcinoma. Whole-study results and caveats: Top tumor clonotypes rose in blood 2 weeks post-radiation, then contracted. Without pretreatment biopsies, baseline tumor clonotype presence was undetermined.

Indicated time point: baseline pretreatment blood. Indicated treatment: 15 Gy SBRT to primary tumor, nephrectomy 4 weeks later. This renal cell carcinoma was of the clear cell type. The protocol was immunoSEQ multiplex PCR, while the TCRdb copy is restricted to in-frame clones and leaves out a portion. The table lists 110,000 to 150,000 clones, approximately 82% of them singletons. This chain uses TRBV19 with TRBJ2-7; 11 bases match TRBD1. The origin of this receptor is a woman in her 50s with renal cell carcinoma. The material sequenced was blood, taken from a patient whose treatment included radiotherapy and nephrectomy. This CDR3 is CASSSGDRGYEQYF. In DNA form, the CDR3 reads TGTGCCAGTAGTTCAGGGGACAGGGGGTACGAGCAGTACTTC.